The entry that follows covers one T cell receptor (beta chain) sequence. Its antigen is not identified. Libraries were prepared by immunoSEQ multiplex PCR; TCRdb keeps only in-frame clonotypes and omits some of them. The table has roughly 1,000,000 clones, about four fifths seen once. The V end lost 2 bases, the J end lost 8 bases, and 9 bases lay between the germline ends. The germline V gene has CDR1 SGHNT and CDR2 YENEEA. The CDR3 covers 13 residues. The data derive from a study of shared clonotypes between healthy human individuals. Study-wide context: For every donor, three CD4 naive, three CD4 memory, two CD8 naive and one CD8 memory plates were used.

Findings and limits, study-wide: In contrast to clonotypes shared by all four donors, non-shared clonotypes had lower generation probabilities. Larger estimated richness was generally recorded for naive subsets relative to memory subsets.

The source of this sequence is a young man in good health. Some clones in this sample may be carry-over from other donors' samples. This chain connects TRBV11-3 to TRBJ1-4; D gene unclear. The material sequenced was memory CD4+ T cells from PBMCs. The subset here: CD45RA-negative fraction. This chain's CDR3 is CASSLRGGEKLFF. The CDR3 DNA reads as TGTGCCAGCAGCTTACGAGGAGGGGAAAAACTGTTTTTT. Full variable domain (outside the CDR3, taken from reference TRBV11-3 and TRBJ1-4): EAGVVQSPRYKIIEKKQPVAFWCNPISGHNTLYWYLQNLGQGPELLIRYENEEAVDDSQLPKDRFSAERLKGVDSTLKIQPAELGDSAVYLCASSLRGGEKLFFGSGTQLSVL.